The source of this T cell receptor (beta chain) is a study of cytomegalovirus exposure and HLA in healthy donors. Whole-study findings and limits: Most TCR beta V segments were productive about 87% or about 30% of the time in an earlier analysis. There was a cluster of highly shared sequence variants that was likely a sequencing artifact.

CDR1 is SEHNR and CDR2 is FQNEAQ in the germline V gene (reference sequence). The V end lost 5 bases, the J end lost 4 bases, and 6 bases lay between the germline ends. The CDR3 length is 12 residues. Turning to this clone: Its antigen is not known. The sample carries other DNA sequences with the same CDR3.

This PCR relied on a set of 60 Vbeta primers and 13 Jbeta primers. Profiling relied on immunoSEQ multiplex PCR, and the TCRdb table lists in-frame clones only, not all of them. The sample yields 130,000 to 150,000 clones, around 73% seen once. This rearrangement joins TRBV7-9 to TRBJ1-3; D not resolved. The source of this sequence is a human donor in good health. Sequences were obtained from PBMCs. CDR3 amino acids: CASSPLGNTIYF. The CDR3 DNA sequence: TGTGCCAGCAGCCCACTGGGAAACACCATATATTTT.